This TCR beta chain was captured in a study of blood T cell repertoires in COVID-19. Measured with immunoSEQ multiplex PCR; TCRdb has only the in-frame clones, and not every one. This table holds about 140,000 clones, over 70% found once. The ends lost 2 bases at V and 5 bases at J; junction bases unmatched: 6. This CDR3 region has 15 residues. Per germline, CDR1 MDHEN and CDR2 SYDVKM. Sequencing was carried out using PBMCs or T cells enriched from blood (not recorded which). This TCR was recovered from a man aged 60 to 75 who had recovered from COVID-19. The chain has TRBV28 and TRBJ2-1; 7 nucleotides agree with TRBD2. Written as DNA, the CDR3 is TGTGCCAGCAGTTTAGATGCGGCGGGGGACAATGAGCAGTTCTTC. Translation gives CASSLDAAGDNEQFF.